Presented here are 3 T cell receptor beta chains from one specimen sequenced in a study of cytomegalovirus exposure and HLA in healthy donors (TCRdb year 2017). Library construction relied on the immunoSEQ multiplex PCR assay. What TCRdb holds here is the immuneACCESS table cut down to in-frame rearrangements. Part of the clones is not present; checked against another copy, under half of the missing clones reflect an unresolved V gene, and the others are unexplained. The sample data list roughly 60,000 clones, and 91% of these were observed just once. The ten largest clones capture 2.2% of the sample. Sequenced sample: PBMCs. The receptor source for this set is a woman aged 25 to 39 in good health and CMV-seronegative.

V is TRBV6-6 and J is TRBJ1-5; weak D call: TRBD1 (6 bases). CDR1 is MNHNY and CDR2 is SVGAGI in the germline V gene (reference sequence). V shed 6 bases and J shed 4 bases, with 10 bases lying between them. This CDR3 region has 13 residues. The CDR3 is CASRSGQNQPQHF. For the CDR3, the DNA is TGTGCCAGCAGAAGTGGACAGAATCAGCCCCAGCATTTT.

The V and J genes are TRBV6-5 and TRBJ2-3; TRBD2 is a possible D gene (6 bases). V was trimmed by 0 bases and J by 2 bases, leaving 12 bases between them. The CDR3 has 16 amino acids. Looked up from germline, CDR1 is MNHEY and CDR2 is SVGAGI. In nucleotides, the CDR3 is TGTGCCAGCAGTTACTCGGGGGAGGCCACCACAGATACGCAGTATTTT. Translated, it gives CASSYSGEATTDTQYF.

V gene TRBV27 combines with J gene TRBJ2-7, with D perhaps matching TRBD2 (6 bases). The CDR3 sequence is 15 residues long. CDR1 and CDR2 (germline): MNHEY, SMNVEV (reference sequence). V shed 0 bases and J shed 2 bases, with 11 bases lying between them. CDR3 amino acids: CASSLSAGLAYEQYF. CDR3 in DNA: TGTGCCAGCAGTTTATCCGCGGGGTTGGCCTACGAGCAGTACTTC.